This T cell receptor (beta chain) was profiled in a study of OX40 agonist ivuxolimab in advanced cancers. Study-level information: The diagnoses of dose-escalation patients were hepatocellular carcinoma, melanoma, renal cell or head and neck cancer. Checkpoint inhibitors had been given previously to 35% to 50% of patients.

The germline V gene has CDR1 SEHNR and CDR2 FQNEAQ (reference sequence). The CDR3 sequence is 17 residues long. V lost 4 bases and J lost 5; bases outside the gene matches: 4. About this clone itself: Its antigen is not identified.

Sequenced by immunoSEQ multiplex PCR; TCRdb stores in-frame clones only, minus some. The sample has over 95,000 clones; approximately 95% are singletons. General study results and limits: Expanded clones were, on average, more numerous in CD8+ T cells than in CD4+. Within 6 weeks, CD4+ and CD8+ blood T cells expanded clonally at 0.1 to 3.0 mg/kg.

Source: CD4+ or CD8+ T cells sorted from blood, taken in a trial of the OX40 agonist ivuxolimab. The rearrangement uses TRBV7-9 and TRBJ2-2; TRBD2 matches at 16 bases. The receptor's source is an adult with an advanced solid tumor such as melanoma, head and neck, liver or kidney cancer. CDR3 nucleotides: TGTGCCAGCAGCTCACCGGGACTAGCGGGGGGGACCGGGGAGCTGTTTTTT. Translated: CASSSPGLAGGTGELFF. The entire variable domain, with the rest obtained from reference TRBV7-9 and TRBJ2-2, is as follows: DTGVSQNPRHKITKRGQNVTFRCDPISEHNRLYWYRQTLGQGPEFLTYFQNEAQLEKSRLLSDRFSAERPKGSFSTLEIQRTEQGDSAMYLCASSSPGLAGGTGELFFGEGSRLTVL.